The 5 T cell receptor beta chains below come from one sample, sequenced in a study of blood T cell repertoires in COVID-19. Sequenced by immunoSEQ multiplex PCR; TCRdb stores in-frame clones only, minus some. The repertoire holds 100,000 to 140,000 clones, with about nine tenths as singletons. The sequencing sample was made of peripheral blood. These receptors were obtained from a man aged 45-65 years with active or convalescent COVID-19.

This chain uses TRBV29-1 with TRBJ2-3; D is uncertain. Germline V gene sequence: CDR1 SQVTM, CDR2 ANQGSEA. The CDR3 extends over 12 amino acids. The V gene lost 7 bases and the J gene lost 4 bases, with 12 bases spanning the gap. The CDR3 sequence is CSANMGPDTQYF. CDR3 nucleotides: TGCAGCGCTAATATGGGCCCAGATACGCAGTATTTT.

This chain joins TRBV5-1 and TRBJ1-6, with TRBD1 matching 9 bases. Germline V gene sequence: CDR1 SGHRS, CDR2 YFSETQ. The V gene end was trimmed by 4 bases and the J gene end by 9 bases; junction bases not matched to a gene: 8. The CDR3 runs to 15 residues. CDR3 nucleotide sequence: TGCGCCAGCAGCACTGGACAGGGGAGATCTTCACCCCTCCACTTT. Translating gives CASSTGQGRSSPLHF. The full variable domain, in which reference TRBV5-1 and TRBJ1-6 provide the parts outside the CDR3, is KAGVTQTPRYLIKTRGQQVTLSCSPISGHRSVSWYQQTPGQGLQFLFEYFSETQRNKGNFPGRFSGRQFSNSRSEMNVSTLELGDSALYLCASSTGQGRSSPLHFGNGTRLTVT.

The J gene is TRBJ1-5, the V gene TRBV2; D possibly corresponds to TRBD1 (5 bases). CDR1 and CDR2 (germline): SNHLY, FYNNEI. The CDR3 totals 15 residues. The ends were cut back, 4 bases at V and 3 bases at J, with 13 bases in the middle. In DNA, the CDR3 is TGTGCCAGCAGTGCCATGGGGCAGCACAATCAGCCCCAGCATTTT. Protein product: CASSAMGQHNQPQHF.

J is TRBJ2-2 and V is TRBV4-3, with D possibly being TRBD2 (5 bases). Looked up from germline, CDR1 is LGHNA and CDR2 is YSLEER. Trimming pared 1 base from V and 7 bases from J, leaving 10 bases between. The CDR3 is made up of 14 amino acids. The CDR3 region has the DNA TGCGCCAGCAGCCAAGGTCCTGCGGGCGGGGAGCTGTTTTTT. Protein: CASSQGPAGGELFF.

V and J are TRBV7-2 and TRBJ2-1, with TRBD1 matching 7 bases. Germline trimming cut 1 base from V and 0 bases from J; bases unmatched to any gene: 9. The CDR3 extends over 18 amino acids. The germline V gene has CDR1 SGHTA and CDR2 FQGNSA. In DNA, the CDR3 is TGTGCCAGCAGCTTAGGGTACAGGGGTAGGAGCTCCTACAATGAGCAGTTCTTC. This codes for CASSLGYRGRSSYNEQFF.